Listed below are T cell receptor beta chains from one sample, sequenced in a study of cytomegalovirus exposure and HLA in healthy donors. Generated by immunoSEQ multiplex PCR, the TCRdb table keeps only in-frame clones and is missing some. This sample's table reports around 50,000 clones. The source material was PBMCs. The source is a woman aged 25 to 39 in good health and CMV-seropositive. Both conserved end residues are part of each CDR3.

v_gene	len	j_gene	CDR3aa
TRBV27	12	TRBJ2-7	CASSPGQLEQYF
TRBV5-1	15	TRBJ2-7	CASSLDPGTAYEQYF
TRBV5-5	13	TRBJ1-2	CASSLAGVYGYTF
TRBV19	15	TRBJ1-5	CASSIQGGGNQPQHF
TRBV30	15	TRBJ1-4	CAWGSRQGAGEKLFF
TRBV5-1	14	TRBJ1-2	CASSQRPNPAGYTF
TRBV7-9	12	TRBJ1-2	CASGQTNYGYTF
TRBV19	15	TRBJ2-3	CASSIGREGLDTQYF
TRBV19	13	TRBJ1-1	CASSIAGGTEAFF
TRBV6-1	20	TRBJ2-4	CASSALPSQQGARAKNIQYF
TRBV18	14	TRBJ2-7	CASSPPESSYEQYF
TRBV5-1	12	TRBJ1-1	CASSVGEGEAFF
TRBV7-6	15	TRBJ2-3	CASSHPKSSTDTQYF
TRBV14	15	TRBJ2-3	CASSPGLELGDTQYF
TRBV11-3	13	TRBJ1-2	CASSLGQEYGYTF
TRBV28	18	TRBJ2-6	CASGGGQGHISGANVLTF
TRBV7-8	14	TRBJ2-7	CASSSTAASYEQYF
TRBV6-1	17	TRBJ2-7	CASSERTETLVSYEQYF
TRBV19	15	TRBJ2-7	CASSMLPGEAYEQYF
TRBV30	12	TRBJ1-2	CVVPGRQGGYTF
TRBV5-6	13	TRBJ2-7	CASSLGASYEQYF
TRBV7-2	16	TRBJ2-7	CASSARPGTFSYEQYF
TRBV18	16	TRBJ2-3	CASSPQSGKRTDTQYF
TRBV28	19	TRBJ1-2	CASSLYNLAGGVGSYGYTF
TRBV4-2	15	TRBJ2-7	CASSQAGGSAYEQYF
TRBV28	13	TRBJ1-2	CASSVQGTYGYTF
TRBV9	13	TRBJ2-7	CASSVGTSYEQYF
TRBV28	15	TRBJ1-5	CASSCDRISNQPQHF
TRBV7-9	15	TRBJ1-1	CASSSGSAGNTEAFF
TRBV5-6	19	TRBJ2-3	CASSLFWSGGQVGTDTQYF
TRBV29-1	12	TRBJ2-1	CSVGIAYNEQFF
TRBV6-5	14	TRBJ2-7	CASRGLARSYEQYF
TRBV5-1	12	TRBJ2-7	CASSLGQSEQYF
TRBV15	17	TRBJ2-1	CATSGRLAGVSYNEQFF
TRBV7-9	12	TRBJ2-5	CASEMRDETQYF
TRBV29-1	11	TRBJ1-1	CSSSTDTEAFF